The text below deals with one TCR beta chain. Amplification used 60 Vbeta primers and 13 Jbeta primers. The method was immunoSEQ multiplex PCR; TCRdb's version includes in-frame clones alone and lacks a portion of them. The sample records some 140,000 clones, around three quarters being singletons. The CDR3 totals 14 residues. Losses at the gene ends were 3 bases for V and 3 bases for J; bases not matched to a gene: 5. From germline, CDR1 is SQVTM and CDR2 ANQGSEA. The entry originates in a study of cytomegalovirus exposure and HLA in healthy donors. This clonotype originated in a man in his forties in good health and CMV-seronegative. Sequencing used PBMCs. The chain has TRBV29-1 and TRBJ1-2; 9 positions match TRBD1. The CDR3 spells CSVDGTGWDYGYTF. CDR3 nucleotides: TGCAGCGTTGATGGGACAGGGTGGGACTATGGCTACACCTTC.